Detailed here is one TCR beta chain. Its antigen is currently unknown. This entry is derived from a study of early stage breast cancer tumors. Study-wide findings and caveats: Blood repertoires resembled normal breast more than tumor. Compared with adjacent normal breast, tumors showed approximately 2.5-fold denser, more clonal T cells.

Germline lookup yields CDR1 SGDLS and CDR2 YYNGEE. The CDR3 totals 13 residues. Trimming shortened V by 2 bases and J by 2 bases, and 5 bases separated the two germline ends. The protocol was immunoSEQ multiplex PCR, while the TCRdb copy is restricted to in-frame clones and leaves out a portion. The data show tens of thousands of clones, around four fifths seen once. The sample was blood. J is TRBJ1-3 and V is TRBV9; D gene uncertain. The source of this sequence is a person between 55 and 70 years old with breast cancer. CDR3 sequence reads: CASSVEAGNTIYF. CDR3 nucleotides: TGTGCCAGCAGCGTGGAGGCTGGAAACACCATATATTTT.